Described below is a single T cell receptor beta chain sequence and its context. This specimen belongs to a study of technical replicates of blood from several donors. The CDR3 runs to 15 residues. Per the germline V gene, CDR1 is MGHRA and CDR2 is YSYEKL. Trimming pared 0 bases from V and 1 base from J, leaving 7 bases between. The table came from immunoSEQ multiplex PCR; TCRdb's copy has only in-frame clones and leaves some out. The sample has 75,000 to 95,000 clones; about 90% are singletons. Sequencing was carried out using T cells isolated from PBMCs. The origin of this receptor is a human donor in good health. The gene calls are TRBV4-1 and TRBJ1-5, with unresolved D. In DNA form, the CDR3 reads TGCGCCAGCAGCCAAGAAGGAGGGAGCAATCAGCCCCAGCATTTT. Its protein is CASSQEGGSNQPQHF.